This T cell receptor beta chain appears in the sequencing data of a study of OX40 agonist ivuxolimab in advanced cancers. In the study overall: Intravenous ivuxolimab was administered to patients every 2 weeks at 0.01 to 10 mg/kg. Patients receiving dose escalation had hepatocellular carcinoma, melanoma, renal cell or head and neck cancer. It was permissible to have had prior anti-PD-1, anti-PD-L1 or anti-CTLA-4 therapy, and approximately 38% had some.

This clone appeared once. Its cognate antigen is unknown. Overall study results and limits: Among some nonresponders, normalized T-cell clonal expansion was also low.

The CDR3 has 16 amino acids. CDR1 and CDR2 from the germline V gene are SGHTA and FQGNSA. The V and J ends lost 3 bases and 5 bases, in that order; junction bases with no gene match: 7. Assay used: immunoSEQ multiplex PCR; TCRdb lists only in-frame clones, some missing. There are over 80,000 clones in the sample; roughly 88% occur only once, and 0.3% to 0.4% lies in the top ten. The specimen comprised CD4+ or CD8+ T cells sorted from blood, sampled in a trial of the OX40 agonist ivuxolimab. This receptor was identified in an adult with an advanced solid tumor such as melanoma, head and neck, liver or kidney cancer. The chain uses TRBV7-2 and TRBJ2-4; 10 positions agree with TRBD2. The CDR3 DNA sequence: TGTGCCAGCAGCTTCACCGGGACTAGCGCCCAAAACATTCAGTACTTC. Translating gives CASSFTGTSAQNIQYF. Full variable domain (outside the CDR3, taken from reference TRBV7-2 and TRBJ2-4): GAGVSQSPSNKVTEKGKDVELRCDPISGHTALYWYRQSLGQGLEFLIYFQGNSAPDKSGLPSDRFSAERTGGSVSTLTIQRTQQEDSAVYLCASSFTGTSAQNIQYFGAGTRLSVL.